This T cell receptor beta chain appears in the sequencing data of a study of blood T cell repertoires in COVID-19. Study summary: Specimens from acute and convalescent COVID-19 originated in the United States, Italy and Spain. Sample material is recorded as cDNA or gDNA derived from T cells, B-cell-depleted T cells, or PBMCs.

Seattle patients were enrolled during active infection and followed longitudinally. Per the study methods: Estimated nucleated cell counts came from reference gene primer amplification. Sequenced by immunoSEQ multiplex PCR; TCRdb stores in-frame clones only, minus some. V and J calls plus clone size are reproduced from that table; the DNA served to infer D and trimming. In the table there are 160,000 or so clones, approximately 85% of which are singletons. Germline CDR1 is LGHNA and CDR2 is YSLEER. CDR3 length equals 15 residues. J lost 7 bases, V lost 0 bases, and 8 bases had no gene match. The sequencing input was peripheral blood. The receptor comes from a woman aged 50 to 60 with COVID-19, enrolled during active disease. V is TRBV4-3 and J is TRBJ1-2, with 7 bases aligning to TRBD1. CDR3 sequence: CASSQDSTGVGGYTF. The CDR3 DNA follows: TGCGCCAGCAGCCAAGACTCTACAGGGGTGGGTGGCTACACCTTC.